This is a list of T cell receptor beta chains from one sample in a study of T cell changes during pregnancy in multiple sclerosis. Here immunoSEQ multiplex PCR was the method, and the copy in TCRdb shows in-frame clones only, minus some. Among fewer than 50,000 clones, 85% to 90% were seen once, and the ten largest hold almost 7%. The sample in question was CD8+ T cells from peripheral blood mononuclear cells, obtained in the third trimester of pregnancy. Every receptor here comes from a female donor with multiple sclerosis, enrolled in a pregnancy study. CDR3s include the opening cysteine and the closing phenylalanine or tryptophan. A D gene is named only where the DNA matches it firmly. The listing skips clone size in some rows; elsewhere it reads once, few, many or a size class.

TRBJ2-7 | TRBD1 | . | TRBV5-1 | CASSPRGLKGEQYF | TGCGCCAGCAGCCCCAGGGGGCTTAAAGGCGAGCAGTACTTC
TRBJ2-1 | TRBD2 | . | TRBV28 | CASSRLLAGGPYNEQFF | TGTGCCAGCAGCCGCCTGTTGGCGGGGGGCCCCTACAATGAGCAGTTCTTC
TRBJ1-2 | TRBD1 | . | TRBV10-2 | CASSDPFGQADYTF | TGCGCCAGCAGTGACCCCTTTGGACAGGCGGACTACACCTTC
TRBJ1-4 | . | . | TRBV7-9 | CASSPPGGEKLFF | TGTGCCAGCAGCCCCCCCGGGGGTGAAAAACTGTTTTTT
TRBJ1-5 | . | . | TRBV6-1 | CASRGLTTQPQHF | TGTGCCAGCAGGGGACTCACTACCCAGCCCCAGCATTTT
TRBJ1-2 | TRBD1 | . | TRBV6-5 | CASSYETGSGYTF | TGTGCCAGCAGTTACGAGACAGGGAGTGGCTACACCTTC
TRBJ2-4 | TRBD2 | few | TRBV2 | CASSEWTSGDWAKNIQYF | TGTGCCAGCAGTGAGTGGACTAGCGGGGATTGGGCCAAAAACATTCAGTACTTC
TRBJ2-7 | TRBD1 | . | TRBV2 | CASSPTGDYEQYF | TGTGCCAGCAGTCCCACAGGGGACTACGAGCAGTACTTC
TRBJ1-1 | . | . | TRBV5-4 | CASSLGTRMTTEAFF | TGTGCCAGCAGCTTGGGGACAAGAATGACCACTGAAGCTTTCTTT
TRBJ1-1 | TRBD1 | once | TRBV11-2 | CASKQGQGRGIDTEAFF | TGTGCCAGCAAACAGGGACAGGGACGAGGGATAGACACTGAAGCTTTCTTT
TRBJ2-7 | . | once | TRBV7-9 | CASSLHPYEQYF | TGTGCCAGCAGCTTACATCCCTACGAGCAGTACTTC
TRBJ1-1 | . | . | TRBV28 | CASSGEWPNTEAFF | TGTGCCAGCAGTGGAGAGTGGCCTAACACTGAAGCTTTCTTT
TRBJ1-4 | TRBD1 | . | TRBV28 | CASSSPPGTGAKLFF | TGTGCCAGCAGTAGTCCACCCGGGACAGGGGCGAAACTGTTTTTT
TRBJ1-6 | . | few | TRBV27 | CASSSPPYREGSSPLHF | TGTGCCAGCAGTTCTCCTCCCTACAGGGAGGGGAGTTCACCCCTCCACTTT
TRBJ2-3 | . | . | TRBV2 | CASSEMGAPDTQYF | TGTGCCAGCAGTGAAATGGGGGCCCCGGATACGCAGTATTTT
TRBJ2-5 | TRBD2 | . | TRBV13 | CASSWGSGGSVETQYF | TGTGCCAGCAGCTGGGGTAGCGGGGGGTCGGTCGAGACCCAGTACTTC